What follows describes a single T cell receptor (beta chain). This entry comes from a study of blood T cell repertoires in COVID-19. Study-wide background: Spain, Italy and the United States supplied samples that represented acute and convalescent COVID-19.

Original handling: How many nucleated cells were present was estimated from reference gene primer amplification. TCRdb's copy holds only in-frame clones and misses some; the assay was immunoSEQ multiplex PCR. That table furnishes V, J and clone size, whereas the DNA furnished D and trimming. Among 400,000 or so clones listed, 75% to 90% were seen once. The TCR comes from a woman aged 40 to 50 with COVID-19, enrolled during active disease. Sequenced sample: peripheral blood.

The CDR3 sequence: CASSPHATYRPNEKLFF. The CDR3, as DNA: TGTGCCAGCAGCCCCCATGCCACCTACAGGCCTAATGAAAAACTGTTTTTT. V usage is TRBV7-9 and J usage is TRBJ1-4, with D tentatively TRBD1 (5 bases). V lost 5 bases and J 3 bases, leaving 19 bases between the germline ends. The V gene's germline CDR1 is SEHNR and CDR2 FQNEAQ (reference sequence). The CDR3 is 17 residues long.